Below, one TCR beta chain is given with its context. The sorted Tregs were CD4+CD25+CD127-/low cells. The length of the CDR3 is 16 residues. After removal of 2 bases from V and 3 bases from J, the junction contained 8 bases not matched to a gene. CDR1 and CDR2 from the germline V gene are SGHRS and YFSETQ. TCRdb re-analysed the 5' RACE reads in MiXCR, keeping a single row per CDR3 protein. The repertoire holds about 43,000 distinct CDR3 sequences, with roughly 23% as singletons. The chain employs TRBV5-1 and TRBJ2-3; 8 nucleotides agree with TRBD2. The sequenced material came from Tregs sorted from a lymph node. The receptor comes from a female donor with breast cancer. CDR3 sequence: CASSLQRERMTDTQYF. The CDR3 region has the DNA TGCGCCAGCAGCTTACAGCGGGAGAGGATGACAGATACGCAGTATTTT.